This T cell receptor beta chain was sequenced in a study of cytomegalovirus exposure and HLA in healthy donors. Study-wide findings and caveats: Researchers catalogued under 200 TCR beta chains as cytomegalovirus-associated.

A word on this clone: Antigen unknown.

Produced via immunoSEQ multiplex PCR; TCRdb's table is partial and in-frame only. The table lists approximately 160,000 clones, roughly nine tenths of them singletons, with about 2.9% in the top ten. V lost 5 bases and J lost 9; bases outside the gene matches: 9. This CDR3 is built from 15 residues. CDR1 and CDR2 from the germline V gene are SGHNT and YENEEA. The donors formed part of the roughly 120-subject validation cohort, distinct from the approximately 670-subject first cohort. The sequence was collected from a woman aged 18-30 years in good health and CMV-seropositive. Sequenced input: PBMCs. The V call is TRBV11-3, the J call TRBJ2-1; 11 nucleotides align to TRBD2. Here the CDR3 reads CASSLQGLADGEQFF. Written as DNA, the CDR3 is TGTGCCAGCAGCCTACAGGGACTAGCGGATGGTGAGCAGTTCTTC.